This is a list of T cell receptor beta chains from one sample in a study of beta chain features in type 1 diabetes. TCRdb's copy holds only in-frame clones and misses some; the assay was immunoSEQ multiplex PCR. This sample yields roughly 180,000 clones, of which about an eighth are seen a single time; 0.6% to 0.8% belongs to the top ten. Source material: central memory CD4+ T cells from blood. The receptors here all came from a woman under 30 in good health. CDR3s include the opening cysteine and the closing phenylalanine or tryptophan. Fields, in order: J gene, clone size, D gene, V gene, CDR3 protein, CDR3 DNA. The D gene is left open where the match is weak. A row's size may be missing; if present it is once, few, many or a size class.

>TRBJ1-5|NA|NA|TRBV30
CAWNGQNQPQHF
TGTGCCTGGAATGGACAAAATCAGCCCCAGCATTTT
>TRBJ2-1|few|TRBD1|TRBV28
CASVPGTGGGNEQFF
TGTGCCAGCGTTCCCGGGACAGGGGGCGGGAATGAGCAGTTCTTC
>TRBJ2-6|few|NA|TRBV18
CASSPLSGALGANVLTF
TGTGCCAGCTCACCATTATCAGGGGCTCTCGGGGCCAACGTCCTGACTTTC
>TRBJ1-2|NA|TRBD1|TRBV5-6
CASSLPRTGGNYGYTF
TGTGCCAGCAGCCTCCCAAGGACAGGGGGGAACTATGGCTACACCTTC
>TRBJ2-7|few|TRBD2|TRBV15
CATSRGLGLAGVYEQYF
TGTGCCACCAGCCGAGGTCTCGGACTAGCGGGAGTCTACGAGCAGTACTTC
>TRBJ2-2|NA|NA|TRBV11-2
CASSYSGTGELFF
TGTGCCAGCAGCTATTCAGGAACCGGGGAGCTGTTTTTT
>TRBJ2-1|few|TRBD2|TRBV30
CAWSLAGRPYNEQFF
TGTGCCTGGAGCCTAGCGGGCCGACCCTACAATGAGCAGTTCTTC
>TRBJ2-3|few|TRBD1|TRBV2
CASSYTGEDTQYF
TGTGCCAGCAGTTATACAGGGGAAGATACGCAGTATTTT
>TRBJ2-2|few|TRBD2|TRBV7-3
CASSVTGTSGRQNTGELFF
TGTGCCAGCAGCGTAACGGGGACTAGCGGGAGACAAAACACCGGGGAGCTGTTTTTT
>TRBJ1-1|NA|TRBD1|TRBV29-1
CSVVGVRGTEAFF
TGCAGCGTTGTGGGCGTCAGGGGGACTGAAGCTTTCTTT
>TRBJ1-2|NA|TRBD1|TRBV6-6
CASKAPTGDYGYTF
TGTGCCAGCAAAGCCCCGACAGGGGACTATGGCTACACCTTC
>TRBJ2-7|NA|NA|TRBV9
CASSVDEGEQYF
TGTGCCAGCAGCGTAGACGAGGGCGAGCAGTACTTC
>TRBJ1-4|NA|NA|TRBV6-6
CASSNHIEKLFF
TGTGCCAGCAGCAACCACATCGAAAAACTGTTTTTT
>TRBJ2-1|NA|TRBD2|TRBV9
CASSRTSGSINEQFF
TGTGCCAGCAGCCGAACTAGCGGGAGTATCAATGAGCAGTTCTTC
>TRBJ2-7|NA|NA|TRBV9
CASSVVDFSYEQYF
TGTGCCAGCAGCGTAGTTGACTTCTCCTACGAGCAGTACTTC
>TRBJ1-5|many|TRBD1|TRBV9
CASSASGTGGGQPQHF
TGTGCCAGCAGCGCCTCCGGGACAGGGGGCGGTCAGCCCCAGCATTTT
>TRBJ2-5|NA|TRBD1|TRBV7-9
CASSTGGTGETQYF
TGTGCCAGCAGCACAGGGGGGACCGGGGAGACCCAGTACTTC
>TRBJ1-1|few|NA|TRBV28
CASSLWGRGSSFF
NA
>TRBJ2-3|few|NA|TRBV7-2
CASSSGDRPIRYF
TGTGCCAGCAGCTCCGGAGACAGGCCAATTCGGTATTTT
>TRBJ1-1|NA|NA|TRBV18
CASSPQKTVGNTEAFF
TGTGCCAGCTCACCACAAAAGACAGTTGGTAACACTGAAGCTTTCTTT
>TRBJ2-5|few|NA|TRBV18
CASSPSDQETQYF
TGTGCCAGCTCACCGTCAGACCAAGAGACCCAGTACTTC
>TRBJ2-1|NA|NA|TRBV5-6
CASSFKALAGGYNEQFF
TGTGCCAGCAGCTTTAAGGCTCTGGCAGGGGGGTACAATGAGCAGTTCTTC
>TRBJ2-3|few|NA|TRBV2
CASRGARGDTDTQYF
TGTGCCAGCAGGGGGGCCAGGGGAGACACAGATACGCAGTATTTT
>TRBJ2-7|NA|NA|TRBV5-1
CASRKNLQGSYEQYF
TGCGCCAGCCGAAAAAACCTACAGGGTTCCTACGAGCAGTACTTC
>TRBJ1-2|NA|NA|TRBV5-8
CASSLEVSRFYGYTF
TGTGCCAGCAGCTTGGAGGTTTCTAGATTCTATGGCTACACCTTC
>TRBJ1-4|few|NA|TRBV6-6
CASRDGGTNEKLFF
TGTGCCAGCAGAGACGGAGGAACTAATGAAAAACTGTTTTTT
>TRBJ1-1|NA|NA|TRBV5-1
CASSLYGGNTEAFF
TGCGCCAGCAGCTTGTATGGCGGGAACACTGAAGCTTTCTTT
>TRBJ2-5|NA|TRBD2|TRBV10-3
CATNPSSGRGYQETQYF
TGTGCCACCAATCCCTCTAGCGGGAGAGGCTACCAAGAGACCCAGTACTTC
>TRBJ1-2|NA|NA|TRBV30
CAWSTGSYNYGYTF
TGTGCCTGGAGTACAGGGTCATACAACTATGGCTACACCTTC
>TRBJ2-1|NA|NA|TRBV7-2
CASTGNSYNEQFF
TGTGCCAGTACCGGGAACTCCTACAATGAGCAGTTCTTC
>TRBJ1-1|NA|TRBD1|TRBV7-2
CASSPPGQTSLNTEAFF
TGTGCCAGCAGCCCCCCGGGACAGACGAGCTTGAACACTGAAGCTTTCTTT
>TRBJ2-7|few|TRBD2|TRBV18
CASSPPGLVGPYEQYF
TGTGCCAGCTCACCACCTGGACTAGTTGGGCCCTACGAGCAGTACTTC
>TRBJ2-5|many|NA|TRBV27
CASSLGNGRVETQYF
TGTGCCAGCAGTTTAGGGAACGGGAGAGTGGAGACCCAGTACTTC
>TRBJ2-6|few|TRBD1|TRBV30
CAADRGSGANVLTF
TGTGCCGCGGACAGGGGTTCTGGGGCCAACGTCCTGACTTTC
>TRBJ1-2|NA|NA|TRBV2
CASRGEGISGYTF
TGTGCCAGCAGGGGCGAGGGAATAAGTGGCTACACCTTC
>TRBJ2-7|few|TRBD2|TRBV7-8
CASSLSGRAEQYF
TGTGCCAGCAGCTTAAGTGGGAGGGCCGAGCAGTACTTC
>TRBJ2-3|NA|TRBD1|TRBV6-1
CASILSGGVGDTQYF
TGTGCCAGCATCCTTTCAGGGGGCGTAGGAGATACGCAGTATTTT
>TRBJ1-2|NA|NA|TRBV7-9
CASSPLGDYGYTF
TGTGCCAGCAGCCCTTTGGGAGATTATGGCTACACCTTC
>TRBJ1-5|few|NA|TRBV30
CAWSYQGYQPQHF
TGTGCCTGGAGTTACCAGGGCTATCAGCCCCAGCATTTT
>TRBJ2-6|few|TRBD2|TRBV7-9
CASSPSRGGAAGANVLTF
TGTGCCAGCAGCCCCTCCCGGGGAGGGGCGGCTGGGGCCAACGTCCTGACTTTC
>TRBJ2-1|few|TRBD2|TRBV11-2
CASSRTGTSGSMNEQFF
TGTGCCAGCAGCCGGACCGGGACTAGCGGGAGTATGAATGAGCAGTTCTTC
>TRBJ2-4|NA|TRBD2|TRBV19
CASSIPGGSGNIQYF
TGTGCCAGTAGTATACCGGGAGGAAGCGGGAACATTCAGTACTTC
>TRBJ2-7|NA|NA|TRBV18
CASSRVDSYEQYF
TGTGCCTCGTCACGGGTGGACTCCTACGAGCAGTACTTC
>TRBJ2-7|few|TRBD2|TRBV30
CAWHAGGHEQYF
TGTGCCTGGCACGCGGGGGGGCACGAGCAGTACTTC
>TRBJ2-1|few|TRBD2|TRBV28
CASSRAGRPYNEQFF
TGTGCCAGCAGTCGAGCGGGACGACCCTACAATGAGCAGTTCTTC
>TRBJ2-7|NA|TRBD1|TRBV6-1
CASVWTGGYEQYF
TGTGCCAGCGTGTGGACAGGGGGCTACGAGCAGTACTTC
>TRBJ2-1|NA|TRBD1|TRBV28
CASCWDRVFNEQFF
TGTGCCAGCTGTTGGGACAGGGTCTTTAATGAGCAGTTCTTC
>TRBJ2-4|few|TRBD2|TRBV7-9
CASSLPHRLAGAKNIQYF
TGTGCCAGCAGCTTACCCCACCGACTAGCGGGAGCCAAAAACATTCAGTACTTC
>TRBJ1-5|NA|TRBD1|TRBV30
CAWSGQGVNQPQHF
TGTGCCTGGAGCGGGCAGGGGGTGAATCAGCCCCAGCATTTT
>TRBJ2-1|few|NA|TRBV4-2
CASRPAGSYNEQFF
TGTGCCAGCAGACCGGCGGGCTCCTACAATGAGCAGTTCTTC
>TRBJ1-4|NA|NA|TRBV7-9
CASRGGQTNEKLFF
TGTGCCAGCAGAGGAGGACAGACTAATGAAAAACTGTTTTTT
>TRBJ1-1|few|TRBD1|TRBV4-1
CASSQEEGADEAFF
TGCGCCAGCAGCCAAGAGGAGGGGGCGGATGAAGCTTTCTTT
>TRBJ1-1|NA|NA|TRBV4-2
CASSQDLPPRSTEAFF
TGTGCCAGCAGCCAAGATCTCCCCCCGAGGAGCACTGAAGCTTTCTTT
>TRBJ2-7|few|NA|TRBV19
CASKGAWSSYEQYF
TGTGCCAGTAAAGGCGCATGGAGCTCCTACGAGCAGTACTTC
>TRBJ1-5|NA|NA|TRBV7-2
CASSLELLRNQPQHF
TGTGCCAGCTCCCTCGAGCTGCTCCGCAATCAGCCCCAGCATTTT
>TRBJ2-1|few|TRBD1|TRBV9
CASSVDRVGNEQFF
TGTGCCAGCAGCGTCGACAGGGTGGGCAATGAGCAGTTCTTC
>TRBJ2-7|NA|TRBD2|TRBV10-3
CAISWTSGRARNNEQYF
TGTGCCATCAGTTGGACTAGCGGGAGGGCCCGGAACAACGAGCAGTACTTC
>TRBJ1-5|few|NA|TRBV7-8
CASSRGQLNQPQHF
TGTGCCAGCAGCCGTGGACAGCTCAATCAGCCCCAGCATTTT
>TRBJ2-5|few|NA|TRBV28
CASSLVAEETQYF
TGTGCCAGCAGTTTGGTTGCGGAAGAGACCCAGTACTTC
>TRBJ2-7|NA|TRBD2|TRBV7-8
CASSFSGSSYEQYF
TGTGCCAGCAGCTTTAGCGGGAGCTCCTACGAGCAGTACTTC